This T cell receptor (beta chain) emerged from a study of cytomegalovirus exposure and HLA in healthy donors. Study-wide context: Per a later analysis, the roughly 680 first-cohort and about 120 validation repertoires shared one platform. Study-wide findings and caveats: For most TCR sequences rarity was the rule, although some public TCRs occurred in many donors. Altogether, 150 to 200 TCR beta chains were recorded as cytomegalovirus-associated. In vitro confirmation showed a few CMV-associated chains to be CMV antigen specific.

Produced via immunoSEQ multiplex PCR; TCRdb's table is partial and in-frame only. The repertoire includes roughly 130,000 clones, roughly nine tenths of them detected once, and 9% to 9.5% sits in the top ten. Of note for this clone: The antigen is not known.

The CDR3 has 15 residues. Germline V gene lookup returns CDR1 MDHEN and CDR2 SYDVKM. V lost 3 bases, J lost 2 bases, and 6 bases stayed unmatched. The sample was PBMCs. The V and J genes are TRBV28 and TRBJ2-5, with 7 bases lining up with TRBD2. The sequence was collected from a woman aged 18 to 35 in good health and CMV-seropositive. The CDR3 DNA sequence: TGTGCCAGCAGTTTCCGGGGGACTAAACAAGAGACCCAGTACTTC. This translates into CASSFRGTKQETQYF.